This T cell receptor (beta chain) derives from a study of vaccination and CD4 T cells after COVID-19 (dated by TCRdb to about 2022). The study in broad terms: Six males and four females were included in the convalescent cohort, with two Hispanic individuals, seven Caucasians, two Asians and one multiracial person represented. Two doses of either the Pfizer-BioNTech BNT162b2 vaccine (n=8) or the Moderna mRNA-1273 vaccine (n=2) were administered to participants. Post-COVID blood samples from convalescent patients were collected a median of approximately 93 days after diagnosis, with a range of 35 to 161 days. Post-vaccine blood samples were obtained a median of about 77 days after the second vaccine dose, with a range of about 14 to 250 days. For stimulating the cultures, overlapping spike peptide pools were used, derived from SARS-CoV-2 as well as from the common cold coronaviruses HCoV-NL63, HCoV-OC43 and HCoV-229E. As controls, cultures received a CEFX viral epitope pool (the positive control), an HIV-1 Nef peptide pool (the negative control), or no peptide at all. In approximately ten COVID-19 convalescent patients and a few infection-naive healthy vaccine recipients, the spike-specific CD4+ TCR repertoire before mRNA vaccination was compared with the repertoire after mRNA vaccination. At the TCR clonotype level, an earlier paper using these donors assessed memory CD4+ T cell crossreactivity between SARS-CoV-2 and common cold coronavirus spike proteins.

Broad study findings and their caveats: An increase in the median number of SARS-CoV-2-reactive clonotypes from roughly 20 after infection to a few dozen after vaccination was observed, but the change was not found to be significant. Of the vaccine-specific clones in convalescent patients, 304 of 307, or nearly all, reacted only to SARS-CoV-2 spike and did not cross-react with common cold coronaviruses. Among the post-vaccine SARS-CoV-2-reactive clones in convalescent patients, a median 86.3% showed up only after vaccination, which suggests vaccine-specific priming. Only a relatively small number of convalescent patients were included in the study, and early timepoints following natural infection were not analyzed.

The method was PCR. DNA from cultured CD4+ T cells underwent TCR sequencing with the Oncomine TCR Beta short-read assay at the Johns Hopkins FTIC core. The QIAamp micro DNA kit was used to extract genomic DNA from the cultured CD4+ T cells. Oncomine TCR Beta libraries from cultured CD4+ T cells were pooled using unique dual indexes and sequenced on an Illumina iSeq 100. The study's processing was this. Non-productive sequences were removed, and CDR3s not starting with C, not ending with F or W, or shorter than 7 amino acids were discarded. The MANAFEST web application identified antigen-specific clonotypes by comparing peptide-stimulated wells against reference wells and other culture wells. For a clone to be called positive, the clone needed an FDR below 0.05, an odds ratio above 5, and a productive frequency above 0.1% in at least two of three replicate wells. Clonotypes that were significantly expanded in both SARS-CoV-2 spike wells and at least one common cold coronavirus spike condition were defined as cross-reactive. Levenshtein distances (stringdist) and unrooted phylogenetic trees (ape) in R version 3.6.1 were used to assess CDR3 homology. TCRdb took the public reads, trimmed them with fastp at Q25, ran MiXCR for clone calling and kept in-frame beta chains. One record per CDR3 amino acid sequence lists the most common genes and DNA. These V and J calls rely on TCRdb rather than the paper's analysis. In all, the sample holds approximately 9,500 distinct CDR3 sequences, and about 35% of those were seen once. The leading ten clones occupy roughly 27% of the sample.

The CDR3, cysteine through phenylalanine, is 15 amino acids long. This entry keeps only the CDR3 DNA: 45 bases, framed from base 1. According to the germline V gene (reference sequence), CDR1 reads DFQATT and CDR2 reads SNEGSKA. V is pruned by 4 bases and J by 5 bases, leaving 11 bases of the junction without a gene match. Only one count was recorded for this clonotype. Its antigen specificity is not known. No clone much larger than this one lies a single base away; base qualities are absent. A single read makes a weak case. The sample's treatment or condition label, decoded: roughly 10-day PBMC culture with coronavirus spike peptide pools or control peptides (ViraFEST assay). CD4+ T cells from unexposed donors were collected before the COVID-19 pandemic (2011-2018). To expand antigen-specific T cells with peptide pools and then pick out the expanded clonotypes through TCR sequencing, the study relied on the ViraFEST assay. Each well held about 2.2 million PBMCs cultured in IMDM containing about 5% human AB serum and approximately 9.8 IU/ml IL-2, with roughly 9.2 ug/ml peptide pools added. On days 3 and 7, half of the culture medium was replaced with fresh IL-2-containing medium. CD4+ T cells were isolated after 10 days of culture through negative selection using the EasySep CD4+ T cell isolation kit. As cell numbers permitted, CD4+ T cells from unexposed donors were tested for reactivity to SARS-CoV-2 S and N and to four common cold coronavirus spike pools. Ficoll-Paque Plus gradient centrifugation was used to isolate PBMCs from whole blood, and the isolated PBMCs were then either used fresh or cryopreserved at -140C. Culture conditions were generally each tested in triplicate wells. Leukapheresis product for the unexposed donors was bought commercially.

The chain was built from TRBV20-1 and TRBJ2-7; 10 bases in between match TRBD1. This clonotype was obtained from a human donor in good health. The sample was CD4+ T cells from blood, cultured in vitro. The nucleotides read TGCAGTGCTATCAACCGGGACAGGGGAATGGACGAGCAGTACTTC. This encodes CSAINRDRGMDEQYF.